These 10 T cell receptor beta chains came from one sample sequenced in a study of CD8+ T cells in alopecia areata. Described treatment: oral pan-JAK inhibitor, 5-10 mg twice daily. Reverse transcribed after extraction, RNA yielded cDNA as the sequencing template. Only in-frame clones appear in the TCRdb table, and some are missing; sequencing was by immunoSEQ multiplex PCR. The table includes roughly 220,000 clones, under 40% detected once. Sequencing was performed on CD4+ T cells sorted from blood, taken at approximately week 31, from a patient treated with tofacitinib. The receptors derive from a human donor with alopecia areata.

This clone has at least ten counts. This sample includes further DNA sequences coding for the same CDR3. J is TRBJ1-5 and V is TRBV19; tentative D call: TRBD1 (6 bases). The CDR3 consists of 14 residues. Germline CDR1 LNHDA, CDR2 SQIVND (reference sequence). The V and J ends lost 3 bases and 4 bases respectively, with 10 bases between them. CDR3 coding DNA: TGTGCCAGTAGTATTCAACAGGGAAATCAGCCCCAGCATTTT. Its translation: CASSIQQGNQPQHF.

The CDR3 sequence: CALGQQAYEQYF. CDR3 sequence (DNA): TGTGCCTTGGGACAGCAAGCCTACGAGCAGTACTTC. The gene calls are TRBV30 and TRBJ2-7; TRBD1 matches at 7 bases. The CDR3 length is 12 residues. V lost 7 bases to trimming and J lost 2 bases; unmatched junction nucleotides: 5. CDR1 and CDR2 from the germline V gene are GTSNPN and SVGIG (reference sequence).

CDR3 amino acids: CASSLISDGNQPQHF. In nucleotides, the CDR3 is TGTGCCAGCAGCTTAATATCGGACGGAAATCAGCCCCAGCATTTT. The chain joins TRBV7-2 to TRBJ1-5; D is unclear. The germline V gene has CDR1 SGHTA and CDR2 FQGNSA. V was pared by 2 bases and J by 4 bases, with 12 bases between. The CDR3 totals 15 residues.

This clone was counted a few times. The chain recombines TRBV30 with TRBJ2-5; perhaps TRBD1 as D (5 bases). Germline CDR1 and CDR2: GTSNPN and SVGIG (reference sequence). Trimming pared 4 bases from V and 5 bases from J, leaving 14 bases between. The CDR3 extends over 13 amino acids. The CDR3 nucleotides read TGTGCCTGGAACACGGGCTCAGGGGAGACCCAGTACTTC. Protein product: CAWNTGSGETQYF.

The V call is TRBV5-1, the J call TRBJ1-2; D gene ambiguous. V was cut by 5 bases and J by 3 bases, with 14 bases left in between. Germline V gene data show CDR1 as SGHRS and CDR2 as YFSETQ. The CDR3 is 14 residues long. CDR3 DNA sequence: TGCGCCAGCAGTCTGGGCCCGCGGGACTATGGCTACACCTTC. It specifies CASSLGPRDYGYTF.

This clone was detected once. In DNA, the CDR3 is TGCAGCGGGGGGGGACAGGGTGAGACCCAGTACTTC. Translating gives CSGGGQGETQYF. This chain uses TRBV29-1 with TRBJ2-5; the match to TRBD1 covers 9 bases. V was clipped by 7 bases and J by 5 bases; unmatched bases: 5. The CDR3 is made up of 12 amino acids. Germline V lookup: CDR1 SQVTM, CDR2 ANQGSEA.

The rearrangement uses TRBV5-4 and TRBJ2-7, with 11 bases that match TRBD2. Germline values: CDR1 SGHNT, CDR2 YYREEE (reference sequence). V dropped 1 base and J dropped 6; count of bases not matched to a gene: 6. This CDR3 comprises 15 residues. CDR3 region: CASSLLSGRAGEQYF. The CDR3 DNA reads TGTGCCAGCAGCTTGCTTAGCGGGAGGGCCGGCGAGCAGTACTTC.

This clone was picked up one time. CDR3 bases: TGCGCCAGCGGACCGGGACAGGGGTTTTCTGGGGCCAACGTCCTGACTTTC. It yields the protein CASGPGQGFSGANVLTF. The V and J genes are TRBV5-1 and TRBJ2-6, with 10 bases lining up with TRBD1. This CDR3 spans 17 amino acids. V was clipped by 7 bases and J by 1 base; unmatched bases: 8. The germline V gene encodes CDR1 SGHRS and CDR2 YFSETQ.

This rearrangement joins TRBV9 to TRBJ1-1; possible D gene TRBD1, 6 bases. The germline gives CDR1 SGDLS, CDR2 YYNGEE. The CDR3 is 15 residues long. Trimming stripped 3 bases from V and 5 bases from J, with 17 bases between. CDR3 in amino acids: CASSGTAGAPTEAFF. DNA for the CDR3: TGTGCCAGCAGCGGGACCGCGGGGGCTCCTACTGAAGCTTTCTTT.

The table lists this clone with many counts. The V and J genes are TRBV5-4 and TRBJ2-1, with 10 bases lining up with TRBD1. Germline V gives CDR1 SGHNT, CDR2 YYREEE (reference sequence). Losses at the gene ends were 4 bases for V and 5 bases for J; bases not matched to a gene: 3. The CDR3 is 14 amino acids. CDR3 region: CASSGQGGHNEQFF. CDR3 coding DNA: TGTGCCAGCAGCGGACAGGGGGGACACAATGAGCAGTTCTTC.